This is a list of T cell receptor beta chains from one sample in a study of blood T cells in healthy people across ages. TCRdb reprocessed the 5' RACE reads via MiXCR and lists one record per CDR3 protein. The table includes 590,000 or so distinct CDR3 sequences, 25% to 35% detected once. Sequenced sample: blood. The receptors shown here come from an elderly woman in good health. The CDR3 runs from the conserved cysteine through the conserved F or W. The D gene is left open where the match is weak. Clone size is shown for a subset of rows, as once, few, many or a class of expanded clone.

v_gene	d_gene	abundance	j_gene	CDR3nt	CDR3aa
TRBV5-6	.	.	TRBJ2-7	TGTGCCAGCAGCTTTCCTCCTTATTCCTACGAGCAGTACTTC	CASSFPPYSYEQYF
TRBV20-1	TRBD1	many	TRBJ2-6	TGCAGTGCTAACAGGGGGCACAACTCTGGGGCCAACGTCCTGACTTTC	CSANRGHNSGANVLTF
TRBV24-1	TRBD1	many	TRBJ2-1	TGTGCCACCAGGGACAGGGGATACAATGAGCAGTTCTTC	CATRDRGYNEQFF
TRBV7-2	TRBD1	many	TRBJ1-5	TGTGCCAGCAGCCCTACGACAGGGGTAAAGCAGCCCCAGCATTTT	CASSPTTGVKQPQHF
TRBV6-2/TRBV6-3	.	few	TRBJ2-7	TGTGCCAGCAGCACCCCTACTCGGTCCTACAATGAGCAGTACTTC	CASSTPTRSYNEQYF
TRBV5-1	TRBD1	.	TRBJ2-3	TGCGCCAGCAGCACAGGGGACCCAAGCACAGATACGCAGTATTTT	CASSTGDPSTDTQYF
TRBV24-1	.	.	TRBJ1-5	TGTGCCACCTCTACGGGGGATCAGCCCCAGCATTTT	CATSTGDQPQHF
TRBV7-2	.	many	TRBJ1-4	TGTGCCAGCAGCTTAGCGGCGGTGGGGGGCTCGAATAATGAAAAACTGTTTTTT	CASSLAAVGGSNNEKLFF
TRBV20-1	.	.	TRBJ1-6	TGCAGTCCCGGGGGGGATTCACCCCTCCACTTT	CSPGGDSPLHF
TRBV2	.	.	TRBJ1-5	TGTGCCAGCAGTGCGGGCCCCGGGAATAGCAATCAGCCCCAGCATTTT	CASSAGPGNSNQPQHF
TRBV7-3	.	many	TRBJ2-1	TGTGCCAGCAGCCCCGACTTCGTGCCTCTCAATGAGCAGTTCTTC	CASSPDFVPLNEQFF
TRBV9	.	.	TRBJ1-1	TGTGCCAGCAACGTAAAGGGGAACACTGAAGCTTTCTTT	CASNVKGNTEAFF
TRBV4-3	TRBD1	many	TRBJ2-5	TGCGCCAGCAGCCAAGTTGCGACAGGGGGGGTGACCCAGTACTTC	CASSQVATGGVTQYF
TRBV6-2/TRBV6-3	TRBD2	.	TRBJ2-1	TGTGCCATCAGAGCGGGGGGGTCCTACAATGAGCAGTTCTTC	CAIRAGGSYNEQFF
TRBV5-6	.	.	TRBJ1-5	TGTGCCAGCGGTAGGACAGCTTCATTTAATCAGCCCCAGCATTTT	CASGRTASFNQPQHF
TRBV7-8	.	few	TRBJ1-1	TGTGCCAGCAGCTACTCACACAGGGTCGAGTGGAACACTGAAGCTTTCTTT	CASSYSHRVEWNTEAFF
TRBV27	.	many	TRBJ1-6	TGTGCCAGCCCCACCGGACGGGATGGACCTTATTCACCCCTCCACTTT	CASPTGRDGPYSPLHF
TRBV15	.	many	TRBJ2-4	TGTGCCACCAGCAGAGCCCTTGGGGGGCTAGGAGCCAAAAACATTCAGTACTTC	CATSRALGGLGAKNIQYF
TRBV7-8	TRBD1	.	TRBJ1-1	TGTGCCAGCAGCTCGACAGGGGGCGTTTCCCTGAACACTGAAGCTTTCTTT	CASSSTGGVSLNTEAFF
TRBV4-2	TRBD1	many	TRBJ2-4	TGTGCCAGCAGCCAAGAGGGGACAGCTCTAGCCAAAAACATTCAGTACTTC	CASSQEGTALAKNIQYF